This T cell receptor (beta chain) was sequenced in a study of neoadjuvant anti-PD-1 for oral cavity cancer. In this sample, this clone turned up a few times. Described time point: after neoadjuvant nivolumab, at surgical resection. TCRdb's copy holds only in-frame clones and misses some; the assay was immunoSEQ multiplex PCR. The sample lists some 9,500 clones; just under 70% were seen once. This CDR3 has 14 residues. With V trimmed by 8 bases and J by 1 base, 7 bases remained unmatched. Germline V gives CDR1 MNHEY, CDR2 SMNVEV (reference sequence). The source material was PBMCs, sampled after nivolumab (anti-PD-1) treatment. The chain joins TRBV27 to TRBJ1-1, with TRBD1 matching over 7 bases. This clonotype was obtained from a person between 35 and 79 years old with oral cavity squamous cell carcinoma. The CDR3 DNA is TGTGCCAGCTCGAGCCGACAGGGGAACACTGAAGCTTTCTTT. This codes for CASSSRQGNTEAFF.